This TCR beta chain comes out of a study of T cells in Graves' hyperthyroidism and ophthalmopathy. Amplification targeted TCR beta CDR3 regions from RNA transcripts. In the first-round RT-PCR of the TCR CDR3, the HTBI primer set was used. TCRdb fed the multiplex PCR reads into MiXCR, producing one record per CDR3 protein. This sample has 80,000 to 100,000 distinct CDR3 sequences, with roughly 40% found just once. J lost 4 bases, V lost 6 bases, and 5 bases had no gene match. The CDR3 length is 13 residues. The sample taken for sequencing was peripheral blood or thyroid tissue (not recorded which). This sequence originates from a woman aged 25 to 39 with Graves' hyperthyroidism. The chain employs TRBV12-3 or TRBV12-4 and TRBJ2-5; TRBD1 matches 7 bases. The CDR3 here is CASRDRDRETQYF. The DNA of the CDR3 is TGTGCCAGCAGGGATCGGGACAGAGAGACCCAGTACTTC.